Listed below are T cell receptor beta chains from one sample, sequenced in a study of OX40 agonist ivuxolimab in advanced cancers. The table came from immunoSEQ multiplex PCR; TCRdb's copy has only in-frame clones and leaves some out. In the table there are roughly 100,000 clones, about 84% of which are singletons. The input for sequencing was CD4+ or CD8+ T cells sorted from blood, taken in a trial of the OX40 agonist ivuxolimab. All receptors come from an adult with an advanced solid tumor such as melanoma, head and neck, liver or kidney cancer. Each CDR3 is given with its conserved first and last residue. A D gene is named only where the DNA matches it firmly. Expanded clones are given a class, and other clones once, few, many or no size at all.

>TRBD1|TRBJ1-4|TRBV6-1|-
TGTGCCAGCATGACAGGGGAAGGGAATGAAAAACTGTTTTTT
CASMTGEGNEKLFF
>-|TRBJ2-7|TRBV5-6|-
TGTGCCAGCAGCTTGGCCGGGCAAGACACATACGAGCAGTACTTC
CASSLAGQDTYEQYF
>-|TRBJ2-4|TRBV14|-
TGTGCCAGCAGCCAGACTTGGACAAGCCTAGCCAAAAACATTCAGTACTTC
CASSQTWTSLAKNIQYF
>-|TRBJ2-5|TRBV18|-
TGTGCCAGCTCACCAAACGCGGGGCAGCAGGAGACCCAGTACTTC
CASSPNAGQQETQYF
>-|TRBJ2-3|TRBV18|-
TGTGCCAGCTCACCACTTCCCAGAACTAGCACAGATACGCAGTATTTT
CASSPLPRTSTDTQYF
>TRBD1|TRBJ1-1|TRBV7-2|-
TGTGCCAGCAGCTTAGGGCCCGGGTCAGGGGGCAAAGCTTTCTTT
CASSLGPGSGGKAFF
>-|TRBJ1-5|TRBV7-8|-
TGTGCCAGCAGCTTAGACCCTAGGGGGGTTAGCAATCAGCCCCAGCATTTT
CASSLDPRGVSNQPQHF
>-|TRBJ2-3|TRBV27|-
TGTGCCAGCAGTGCCTACAGGGTAGCAGATACGCAGTATTTT
CASSAYRVADTQYF
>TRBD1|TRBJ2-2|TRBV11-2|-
TGTGCCAGCAGCTCCCGGGACAGGGACGGCACCGGGGAGCTGTTTTTT
CASSSRDRDGTGELFF
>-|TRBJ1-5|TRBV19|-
TGTGCCAGTAGTCCCCCTGGATGGGGGGTAGATCAGCCCCAGCATTTT
CASSPPGWGVDQPQHF
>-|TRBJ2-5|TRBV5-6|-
TGTGCCAGCAGGCCACAGGGCCGAGAGACCCAGTACTTC
CASRPQGRETQYF
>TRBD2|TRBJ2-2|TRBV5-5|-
TGTGCCAGCAGCTCACCCGGACTAGCGGGGGAAAACGGGGAGCTGTTTTTT
CASSSPGLAGENGELFF
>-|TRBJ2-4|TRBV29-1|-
TGCAGCGTTGAGACTAATTCCATTCAGTACTTC
CSVETNSIQYF
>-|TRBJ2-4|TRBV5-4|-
TGTGCCAGCAGCCCCGGGGGCGGGAGCGGAGCCAAAAACATTCAGTACTTC
CASSPGGGSGAKNIQYF
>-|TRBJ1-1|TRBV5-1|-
TGCGCCAGCAGCTTGGTAGGGGACATGAACACTGAAGCTTTCTTT
CASSLVGDMNTEAFF
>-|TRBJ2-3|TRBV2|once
TGTGCCAGCAGCGAACTAGAATCAGATACGCAGTATTTT
CASSELESDTQYF
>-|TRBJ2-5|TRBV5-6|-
TGTGCCAGCAGCCCGGGACATCGGGAGACCCAGTACTTC
CASSPGHRETQYF
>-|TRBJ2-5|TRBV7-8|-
TGTGCCAGCAACCCTCTTCTCGCGGAGACCCAGTACTTC
CASNPLLAETQYF
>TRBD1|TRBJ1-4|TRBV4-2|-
TGTGCCAGCAGCCAGACAGGGAACAATGAAAAACTGTTTTTT
CASSQTGNNEKLFF
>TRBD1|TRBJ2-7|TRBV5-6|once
TGTGCCAGCAGCCCTACCGGGACAGTTAGCTACGAGCAGTACTTC
CASSPTGTVSYEQYF
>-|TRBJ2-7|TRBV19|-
TGTGCCAGTAAGCCGTGGACTACCGACGAGCAGTACTTC
CASKPWTTDEQYF
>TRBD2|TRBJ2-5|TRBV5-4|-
TGTGCCAGCAGCTTCGGACTAGCGGGGGGGGAGACCCAGTACTTC
CASSFGLAGGETQYF
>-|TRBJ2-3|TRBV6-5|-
TGTGCCAGCTCAACGGGGGAGCTGGCCACAGATACGCAGTATTTT
CASSTGELATDTQYF
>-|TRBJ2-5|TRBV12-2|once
TGTGCAAGTCGCTTCCGGGACGTGGCCATGGAGACCCAGTACTTC
CASRFRDVAMETQYF
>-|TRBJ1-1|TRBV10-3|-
TGTGCCATTGCCCGGAGGGGAGACACTGAAGCTTTCTTT
CAIARRGDTEAFF
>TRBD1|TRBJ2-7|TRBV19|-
TGTGCCAGTAGAAGCCCGACAGGGCCATACTACGAGCAGTACTTC
CASRSPTGPYYEQYF
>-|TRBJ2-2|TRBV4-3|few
TGCGCCAGCAGCCTAGTCGACAGTTCGGGCGGGGAGCTGTTTTTT
CASSLVDSSGGELFF
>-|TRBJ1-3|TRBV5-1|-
TGCGCCAGCAGCTTGGCGGCGGTTGACTCTGGAAACACCATATATTTT
CASSLAAVDSGNTIYF
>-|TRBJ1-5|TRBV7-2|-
TGTGCCAGCAGCTTAACGGGGCAGGGCCATCAGCCCCAGCATTTT
CASSLTGQGHQPQHF
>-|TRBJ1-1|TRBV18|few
TGTGCCAGCTCGCCGAGGGAAGGATTGAACACTGAAGCTTTCTTT
CASSPREGLNTEAFF
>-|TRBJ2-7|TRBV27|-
TGTGCCAGCAGTTCCCCCTGGGGCGTTAGCTCCTACGAGCAGTACTTC
CASSSPWGVSSYEQYF
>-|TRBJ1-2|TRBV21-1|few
TGTGCCAGCAGCACCCCGGACAGGGTCTGGGGGGACACCTTC
CASSTPDRVWGDTF
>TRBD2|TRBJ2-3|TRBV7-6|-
TGTGCCAGCAGCTTACTAGCGGGGGGCCCCACAGATACGCAGTATTTT
CASSLLAGGPTDTQYF
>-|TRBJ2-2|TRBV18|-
TGTGCCAGCTCACCAAATGCGGGGTATGGCACCGGGGAGCTGTTTTTT
CASSPNAGYGTGELFF
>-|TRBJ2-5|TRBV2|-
TGTGCCAGCAGCGACTCAGAGACCCAGTACTTC
CASSDSETQYF
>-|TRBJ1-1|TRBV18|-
TGTGCCAGCTCACCAATAATGATCAACACTGAAGCTTTCTTT
CASSPIMINTEAFF
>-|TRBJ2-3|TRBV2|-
TGTGCCAGCAGTGAAGTGGGGAAGTATACGCAGTATTTT
CASSEVGKYTQYF
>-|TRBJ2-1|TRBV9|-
TGTGCCAGCAGCGTATCCCTAGCACGTGAGCAGTTCTTC
CASSVSLAREQFF
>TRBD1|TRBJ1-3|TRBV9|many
TGTGCCAGCAGCGGCTTACAGGGGATCGCTGGAAACACCATATATTTT
CASSGLQGIAGNTIYF
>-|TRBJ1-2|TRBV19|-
TGTGCCAGTAGTATTGCTCAGGGCCCTAACTATGGCTACACCTTC
CASSIAQGPNYGYTF
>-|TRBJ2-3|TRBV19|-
TGTGCCAGTAGTACCGCCAGCGGGTTAGATACGCAGTATTTT
CASSTASGLDTQYF
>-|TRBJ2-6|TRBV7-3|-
TGTGCCAGCAGCTTATCGACGAGGTCTGGGGCCAACGTCCTGACTTTC
CASSLSTRSGANVLTF
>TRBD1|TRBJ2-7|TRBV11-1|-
TGTGCCAGCAGCTTAGGGCGGACGGCCAGGGGGGAGCAGTACTTC
CASSLGRTARGEQYF
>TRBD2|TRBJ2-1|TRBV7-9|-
TGTGCCAGCAGCCAGAGTAGCGGGGCCTCCTACAATGAGCAGTTCTTC
CASSQSSGASYNEQFF
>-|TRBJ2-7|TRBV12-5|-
TGTGCTAGTGGGCCCTCAGGGTTCGGCGGCGAGCAGTACTTC
CASGPSGFGGEQYF
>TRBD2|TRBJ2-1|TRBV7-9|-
TGTGCCAGCAGTCTAACTAGCGGGGAACTCAATGAGCAGTTCTTC
CASSLTSGELNEQFF
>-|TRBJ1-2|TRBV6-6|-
TGTGCCAGCAGCCCCGGGGGGAGCGGCTATGGCTACACCTTC
CASSPGGSGYGYTF